This TCR beta chain was found in a study of T cells in women clearing cervical HPV infection. Study-wide background: HLA type stays a possible confounder, typing being limited.

The method was immunoSEQ multiplex PCR; TCRdb's version includes in-frame clones alone and lacks a portion of them. Reported are roughly 22,000 clones; the ten largest clones contain 2.5% to 3.5%. This clone is called medium-sized based on its frequency. The antigen is not known. The read finishes 3 residues shy of the CDR3 end, and the germline J gene is used to complete it. Each participant carried one incident cervical HPV16 infection only. General study results and limits: T-cell numbers per sample were unknown and may explain richness differences. It is unknown whether associations predate infection; no effector/memory or HPV-specific sorting.

The germline V and J ends were trimmed by 2 bases and 2 bases, with 13 bases remaining between them. This CDR3 has 15 residues. Looked up from germline, CDR1 is SGHRS and CDR2 is YFSETQ. The chain carries TRBV5-1 and TRBJ1-2, with D perhaps matching TRBD1 (6 bases). This clonotype was sampled from a woman aged 18 to 75 with a cervical HPV16 infection that either progressed to CIN3+ or cleared (not recorded which). Material for sequencing was blood buffy coat. CDR3 in amino acids: CASSFVGAANYGYTF. The DNA read from the CDR3 is TGCGCCAGCAGCTTTGTGGGGGCAGCGAACTATGGC.